One sample yielded the 20 T cell receptor beta chains listed below, sequenced in a study of early T cells in non-severe SARS-CoV-2 infection. TCRdb re-called the 5' RACE reads through MiXCR, storing one row per CDR3 protein. The repertoire includes about 30,000 distinct CDR3 sequences, roughly 7.2% of them detected once, and over 35% sits in the top ten. What was sequenced was whole blood. These receptors were taken from an adult who was a healthcare worker with PCR-confirmed SARS-CoV-2 infection or an uninfected control (not recorded which).

In this sample, this clonotype turned up many times. The V and J genes are TRBV7-2 and TRBJ2-7; TRBD2 is a possible D gene (5 bases). The CDR3 is made up of 18 amino acids. V lost 0 bases, J lost 6 bases, and 24 bases lay in between. Germline V CDR1 and CDR2: SGHTA, FQGNSA. As DNA, the CDR3 is TGTGCCAGCAGCTTAGCGTTTAGTATTCGGGGTCCAGTCGGCGAGCAGTACTTC. The encoded protein is CASSLAFSIRGPVGEQYF.

This clonotype was recorded a few times. V and J are TRBV4-1 and TRBJ2-5; TRBD1 matches 10 bases. The CDR3 consists of 20 residues. J lost 4 bases, V lost 0 bases, and 17 bases had no gene match. Germline CDR1 MGHRA, CDR2 YSYEKL. CDR3 sequence (DNA): TGCGCCAGCAGCCAAGAGTTAAGCGGACAGGGGGACCTATCGCGAGAGACCCAGTACTTC. Protein product: CASSQELSGQGDLSRETQYF.

This clonotype has ten or more counts. J is TRBJ1-2 and V is TRBV20-1; tentative D call: TRBD1 (6 bases). CDR1 and CDR2 (germline): DFQATT, SNEGSKA (reference sequence). The CDR3 spans 13 residues. Trimming stripped 3 bases from V and 4 bases from J, with 12 bases between. The CDR3 sequence is CSASPRGGYGYTF. The DNA for the CDR3 is TGCAGTGCTAGTCCCAGGGGAGGCTATGGCTACACCTTC.

This clonotype has only a few counts. The rearrangement uses TRBV2 and TRBJ1-3; weak D call: TRBD1 (5 bases). Germline-derived CDR1 and CDR2 are SNHLY and FYNNEI. Trimming pared 6 bases from V and 0 bases from J, leaving 12 bases between. This CDR3 is built from 15 residues. The CDR3 nucleotides are TGTGCCAGCAGGACGACCGGGGGCTCTGGAAACACCATATATTTT. Its translation: CASRTTGGSGNTIYF. The full variable domain, rest sourced from reference TRBV2 and TRBJ1-3, is EPEVTQTPSHQVTQMGQEVILRCVPISNHLYFYWYRQILGQKVEFLVSFYNNEISEKSEIFDDQFSVERPDGSNFTLKIRSTKLEDSAMYFCASRTTGGSGNTIYFGEGSWLTVV.

There are many counts of this clonotype. The chain joins TRBV5-6 to TRBJ2-7; unclear D gene. V gave up 0 bases and J gave up 1 base, with 11 bases separating them. The CDR3 is made up of 15 amino acids. In germline, CDR1 is SGHDT, CDR2 YYEEEE. In DNA, the CDR3 is TGTGCCAGCAGCTTGGACACCGGCCCGTCCTACGAGCAGTACTTC. Translation: CASSLDTGPSYEQYF.

This clonotype has at least ten counts. The chain employs TRBV30 and TRBJ2-1; TRBD2 agrees at 11 bases. The CDR3 contains 14 residues. Germline CDR1 is GTSNPN and CDR2 is SVGIG (reference sequence). The junction had 6 bases not matched to a gene; V was cut back by 1 base and J by 10 bases. CDR3 coding DNA: TGTGCCTGGAGTGATAGCGGGGGGGCCCGCGAGCAGTTCTTC. It codes for CAWSDSGGAREQFF.

At least ten counts were recorded for this clonotype. CDR3: CASSLAGGSYEQYF. CDR3 DNA: TGTGCCAGCAGTTTAGCGGGAGGCTCCTACGAGCAGTACTTC. The chain uses TRBV12-3 or TRBV12-4 and TRBJ2-7; D might be TRBD2 (6 bases). CDR3 size: 14 residues. V lost 0 bases to trimming and J lost 0 bases, with 6 bases between them.

This clonotype occurred a few times. The chain combines TRBV11-2 with TRBJ2-7; TRBD2 agrees at 15 bases. The CDR3 length is 15 residues. Germline loops: CDR1 SGHAT, CDR2 FQNNGV. The J segment lost 6 bases and the V segment lost 2 bases, leaving 2 bases of the junction unmatched. The CDR3 loop is CASSLLGLAGGEQYF. The CDR3 nucleotides read TGTGCCAGCAGCTTACTGGGACTAGCGGGAGGCGAGCAGTACTTC.

This clonotype was counted at least ten times. This chain links TRBV19 with TRBJ2-4; D uncertain. The CDR3 runs to 16 residues. Trimming removed 4 bases at V and 2 bases at J, with 15 bases between. Germline assignment: CDR1 LNHDA and CDR2 SQIVND (reference sequence). Here the CDR3 reads CASSTSGIRTKNIQYF. CDR3 bases: TGTGCCAGTAGTACCTCTGGGATACGGACCAAAAACATTCAGTACTTC.

At least ten counts were recorded for this clonotype. The chain couples TRBV6-5 to TRBJ2-5, with D maybe TRBD2 (5 bases). The germline gives CDR1 MNHEY, CDR2 SVGAGI. V lost 5 bases, J lost 7 bases, and 17 bases lay in between. The CDR3 has 14 amino acids. CDR3 bases: TGTGCCAGCAGTCCCTCTCGGACTGTCGGGACCCAGTACTTC. This translates into CASSPSRTVGTQYF.

This clonotype was counted many times. The chain links TRBV2 to TRBJ2-5, with 7 bases fitting TRBD2. The CDR3 extends over 13 amino acids. V lost 9 bases to trimming and J lost 3 bases; unmatched junction nucleotides: 7. CDR1 and CDR2 (germline): SNHLY, FYNNEI. In DNA, the CDR3 is TGTGCCAGGGGGACTATAGCGAAAGAGACCCAGTACTTC. Amino acid sequence: CARGTIAKETQYF. Based on the CDR3 plus reference TRBV2 and TRBJ2-5, the full variable domain is EPEVTQTPSHQVTQMGQEVILRCVPISNHLYFYWYRQILGQKVEFLVSFYNNEISEKSEIFDDQFSVERPDGSNFTLKIRSTKLEDSAMYFCARGTIAKETQYFGPGTRLLVL.

This clonotype was recorded at least ten times. The rearrangement uses TRBV7-2 and TRBJ2-1; 8 nucleotides align to TRBD2. This CDR3 is 15 amino acids long. Looked up from germline, CDR1 is SGHTA and CDR2 is FQGNSA. The trim removed 5 bases at V and 3 bases at J, leaving 6 bases unmatched. The CDR3 DNA sequence: TGTGCCAGCAGCCCCAGCGGGGGTGGCTACAATGAGCAGTTCTTC. Its protein product is CASSPSGGGYNEQFF.

This clonotype was counted a few times. Just one base apart from a much larger clone, this may be a read error. The rearrangement links TRBV28 to TRBJ1-6, with 7 bases fitting TRBD1. After removal of 6 bases from V and 4 bases from J, the junction contained 3 bases not matched to a gene. The CDR3 has 14 amino acids. CDR1 is MDHEN, CDR2 SYDVKM, per germline. CDR3 region: CASRPGQYNSPLHF. Written as DNA, the CDR3 is TGTGCCAGCAGGCCGGGACAGTATAATTCACCCCTCCACTTT.

This chain uses TRBV5-1 with TRBJ2-3; D may be TRBD2 (6 bases). The germline CDR1 and CDR2 sequences are SGHRS and YFSETQ. V was clipped by 1 base and J by 4 bases, with 16 bases between them. This CDR3 has 16 residues. The CDR3 loop is CASSLSGRIRADTQYF. In DNA form, the CDR3 reads TGCGCCAGCAGCTTGAGCGGGCGAATTCGAGCAGATACGCAGTATTTT.

At least ten counts were recorded for this clonotype. This chain uses TRBV5-1 with TRBJ2-3; D possibly corresponds to TRBD2 (5 bases). The germline CDR1 and CDR2 sequences are SGHRS and YFSETQ. The CDR3 loop spans 16 amino acids. Between the trimmed V and J ends, which lost 4 bases and 1 base, there was a span of 16 bases. DNA for the CDR3: TGCGCCAGCAGCCTAACGGGGTTTGCCCGCACAGATACGCAGTATTTT. It translates to CASSLTGFARTDTQYF.

This clonotype was recorded at least ten times. V and J are TRBV29-1 and TRBJ2-5; tentative D call: TRBD1 (6 bases). The germline V and J ends were trimmed by 1 base and 5 bases, with 14 bases remaining between them. The V gene's germline CDR1 is SQVTM and CDR2 ANQGSEA. This CDR3 region has 14 residues. The chain's CDR3 is CSVEGVTGAETQYF. The CDR3 bases are TGCAGCGTTGAAGGGGTGACAGGCGCGGAGACCCAGTACTTC.

This clonotype was recorded many times. The rearrangement joins TRBV11-2 to TRBJ2-5; D may be TRBD1 (6 bases). Trimming cost V 5 bases and J 0 bases, with 10 bases left between them. The CDR3 is 14 amino acids. The germline V gene has CDR1 SGHAT and CDR2 FQNNGV. CDR3 sequence (DNA): TGTGCCAGCAGCCGCACAGGGTACCAAGAGACCCAGTACTTC. Translating it yields CASSRTGYQETQYF. The complete variable domain, with remaining parts taken from reference TRBV11-2 and TRBJ2-5, reads EAGVAQSPRYKIIEKRQSVAFWCNPISGHATLYWYQQILGQGPKLLIQFQNNGVVDDSQLPKDRFSAERLKGVDSTLKIQPAKLEDSAVYLCASSRTGYQETQYFGPGTRLLVL.

Many counts were recorded for this clonotype. This chain uses TRBV18 with TRBJ2-1, with D unclear. Germline lookup yields CDR1 KGHSH and CDR2 LQKENI. V dropped 3 bases and J dropped 6 bases, with 9 bases sitting between them. This CDR3 is 13 amino acids long. The CDR3 here is CASSPPLINEQFF. The DNA of the CDR3 is TGTGCCAGCTCACCCCCGTTAATCAATGAGCAGTTCTTC.

The V call is TRBV3-1, the J call TRBJ2-1, with TRBD2 identical over 9 bases. CDR3 length: 16 residues. Per the germline V gene, CDR1 is LGHDT and CDR2 is YNNKEL (reference sequence). J lost 8 bases, V lost 2 bases, and 10 bases had no gene match. The CDR3 here is CASSQPWAGGPHEQFF. The CDR3 nucleotides read TGTGCCAGCAGCCAACCTTGGGCGGGAGGGCCGCATGAGCAGTTCTTC.

As concerns this clonotype: A read error may produce the germline difference seen at one junction end. The rearrangement joins TRBV7-6 to TRBJ2-5; 7 bases agree with TRBD2. CDR1 is SGHVS and CDR2 is FNYEAQ in the germline V gene. The CDR3 is 18 amino acids. DNA of the CDR3: TGTGTCAGCAGCACATCAAACCGTCAGCGGGGTAGAGGGGAGACCCAGTACTTC. Amino acids: CVSSTSNRQRGRGETQYF.